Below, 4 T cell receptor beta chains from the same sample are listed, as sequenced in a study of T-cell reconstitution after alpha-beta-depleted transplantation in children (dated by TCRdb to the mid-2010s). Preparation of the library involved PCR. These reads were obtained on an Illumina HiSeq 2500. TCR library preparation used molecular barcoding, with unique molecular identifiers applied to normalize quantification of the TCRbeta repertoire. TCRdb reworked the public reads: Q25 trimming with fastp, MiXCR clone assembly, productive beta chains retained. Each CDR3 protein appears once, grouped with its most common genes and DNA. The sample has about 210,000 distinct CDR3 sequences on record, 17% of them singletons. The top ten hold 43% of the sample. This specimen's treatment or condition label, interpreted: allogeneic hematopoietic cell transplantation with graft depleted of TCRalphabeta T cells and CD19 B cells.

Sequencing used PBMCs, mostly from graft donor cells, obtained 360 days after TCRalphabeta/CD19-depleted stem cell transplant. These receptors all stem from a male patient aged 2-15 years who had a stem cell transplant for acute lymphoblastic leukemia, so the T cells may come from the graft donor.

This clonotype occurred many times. For the CDR3, the DNA is TGTGCCAGCAGCTTAGCGGTAGCTAATGAGCAGTTCTTC. This gives the protein CASSLAVANEQFF. This chain uses TRBV11-1 with TRBJ2-1, with D hard to call. CDR3 size: 13 residues. CDR1 and CDR2 (germline): SGHAT, FQDESV (reference sequence). V was clipped by 0 bases and J by 7 bases, with 7 bases between them.

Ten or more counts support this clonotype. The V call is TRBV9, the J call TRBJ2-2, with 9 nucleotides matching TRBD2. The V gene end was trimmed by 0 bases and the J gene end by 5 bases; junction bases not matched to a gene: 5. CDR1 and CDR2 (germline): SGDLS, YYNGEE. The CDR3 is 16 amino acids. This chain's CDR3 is CASSVGGLAGTGELFF. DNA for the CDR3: TGTGCCAGCAGCGTAGGAGGGCTAGCGGGGACCGGGGAGCTGTTTTTT.

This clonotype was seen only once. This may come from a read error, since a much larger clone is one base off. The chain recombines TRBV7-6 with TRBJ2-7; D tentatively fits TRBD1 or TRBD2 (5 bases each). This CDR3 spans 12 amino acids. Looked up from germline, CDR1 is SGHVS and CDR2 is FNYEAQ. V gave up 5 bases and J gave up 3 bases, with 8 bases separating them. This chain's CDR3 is CASSGDGYEQYF. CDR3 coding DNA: TGTGCCAGCAGCGGGGACGGCTACGAGCAGTACTTC.

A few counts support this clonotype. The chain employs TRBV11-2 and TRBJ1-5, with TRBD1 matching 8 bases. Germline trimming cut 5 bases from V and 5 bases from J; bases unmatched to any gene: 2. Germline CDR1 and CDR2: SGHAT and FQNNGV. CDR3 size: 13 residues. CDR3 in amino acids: CASSPDRDQPQHF. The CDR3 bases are TGTGCCAGCAGCCCGGACAGGGATCAGCCCCAGCATTTT.